This is a list of T cell receptor beta chains from one sample in a study of T cells in localized non-small cell lung cancer. Clones were sequenced by immunoSEQ multiplex PCR, and TCRdb holds only the in-frame ones, with some missing. The sample contains nearly 3,000 clones, just under 25% of which appear only once. Sequencing used lung tumor tissue, obtained before any cancer treatment. All receptors come from a man between 40 and 70 years old with stage III lung adenocarcinoma. Each CDR3 is given with its conserved first and last residue. A D gene is named only where the DNA matches it firmly. The size field is filled for only some rows; it gives once, few, many or a size class.

size: few; D: -; J: TRBJ2-7; V: TRBV6-8; DNA: TGTGCCAGCAGTTACTCGGGCCAGGGCCTGGTGCAGTACTTC; CDR3: CASSYSGQGLVQYF
size: few; D: -; J: TRBJ1-4; V: TRBV5-8; DNA: TGTGCCAGCAGCCCCGACAAAGGAGAAAAACTGTTTTTT; CDR3: CASSPDKGEKLFF
size: few; D: -; J: TRBJ1-4; V: TRBV15; DNA: TGTGCCACCAGCAGGGTTGGGACACCCAGGTCGAATGAAAAACTGTTTTTT; CDR3: CATSRVGTPRSNEKLFF
size: -; D: TRBD1; J: TRBJ1-1; V: TRBV19; DNA: TGTGCCAGTAGTATAGAGGGCGGGACAGGGGTACTGAACACTGAAGCTTTCTTT; CDR3: CASSIEGGTGVLNTEAFF
size: -; D: TRBD1; J: TRBJ1-2; V: TRBV30; DNA: TGTGCCTGGAGTGTCCTCCCCGACAGGGTTAACTATGGCTACACCTTC; CDR3: CAWSVLPDRVNYGYTF
size: -; D: -; J: TRBJ1-5; V: TRBV19; DNA: TGTGCCAGTAGTCCGGCTGGGGGCGGGTGGCAGCCCCAGCATTTT; CDR3: CASSPAGGGWQPQHF
size: few; D: TRBD1; J: TRBJ2-7; V: TRBV9; DNA: TGTGCCAGGCTATACCGAAACGACAACGGGGACAGGGATTACGAGCAGTACTTC; CDR3: CARLYRNDNGDRDYEQYF
size: -; D: -; J: TRBJ1-1; V: TRBV5-1; DNA: TGCGCCAGCAGCTTGGATGGAAGAGAAACTGAAGCTTTCTTT; CDR3: CASSLDGRETEAFF
size: -; D: -; J: TRBJ2-1; V: TRBV19; DNA: TGTGCCAGTAGTATAACTCCGGGGTCATCGAGGCAGTTCTTC; CDR3: CASSITPGSSRQFF
size: large; D: TRBD1; J: TRBJ1-2; V: TRBV6-8; DNA: TGTGCCAGCAGTAGAGACAGGGAGGGGGAGAACACCTTC; CDR3: CASSRDREGENTF
size: -; D: -; J: TRBJ1-1; V: TRBV18; DNA: TGTGCCAGCTCACCACCCAGTCGAGGGCAACGGGAAGCTTTCTTT; CDR3: CASSPPSRGQREAFF
size: -; D: -; J: TRBJ1-4; V: TRBV18; DNA: TGTGCCAGCTCACCGAGAGGGTTCGAAGAAAAACTGTTTTTT; CDR3: CASSPRGFEEKLFF
size: -; D: -; J: TRBJ1-5; V: TRBV19; DNA: TGTGCCAGTAGGCTGCGGGACCGTACCTTCAATCAGCCCCAGCATTTT; CDR3: CASRLRDRTFNQPQHF
size: few; D: -; J: TRBJ1-3; V: TRBV9; DNA: TGTGCCAGCAGCGTAGAGTATGGGATATACTCTGGAAACACCATATATTTT; CDR3: CASSVEYGIYSGNTIYF
size: -; D: -; J: TRBJ1-1; V: TRBV6-8; DNA: TGTGCCAGCAGTTACGCGTTACGTACTGAAGCTTTCTTT; CDR3: CASSYALRTEAFF
size: few; D: -; J: TRBJ1-5; V: TRBV10-3; DNA: TGTGCCATCAGTGAGTCCCAGGTTAGCCAGCATTTT; CDR3: CAISESQVSQHF
size: -; D: TRBD1; J: TRBJ2-1; V: TRBV11-3; DNA: TGTGCCAGCAGCTTAAAAGGGACAGGGAACAATGAGCAGTTCTTC; CDR3: CASSLKGTGNNEQFF
size: few; D: TRBD2; J: TRBJ2-2; V: TRBV11-3; DNA: TGTGCCAGCAGCTCTAGCGGGGGGGCCGGCGGGGAGCTGTTTTTT; CDR3: CASSSSGGAGGELFF
size: -; D: -; J: TRBJ2-7; V: TRBV15; DNA: TGTGCCACCAGCAGAGGCGGACAGATCTACGAGCAGTACTTC; CDR3: CATSRGGQIYEQYF
size: -; D: -; J: TRBJ1-5; V: TRBV4-1; DNA: TGCGCCAGCAGCCAAGGGTGGCAGATTAGCAATCAGCCCCAGCATTTT; CDR3: CASSQGWQISNQPQHF
size: once; D: -; J: TRBJ2-2; V: TRBV19; DNA: TGTGCCAGTAGTACCCCCGGAGGGGGCACCGGGGAGCTGTTTTTT; CDR3: CASSTPGGGTGELFF
size: -; D: -; J: TRBJ2-3; V: TRBV19; DNA: TGTGCCAGTAGTATGGGTCTCCCAGTTGGCACAGATACGCAGTATTTT; CDR3: CASSMGLPVGTDTQYF
size: once; D: -; J: TRBJ2-3; V: TRBV19; DNA: TGTGCCAGTAGTATAGATAGGTGGGGGGTGCAGTATTTT; CDR3: CASSIDRWGVQYF
size: -; D: -; J: TRBJ2-7; V: TRBV19; DNA: TGTGCCAGTAGTGCGACCCCCGGACCGGGCTTATTTGACGAGCAGTACTTC; CDR3: CASSATPGPGLFDEQYF
size: medium-sized; D: -; J: TRBJ1-2; V: TRBV7-2; DNA: TGTGCCAGCAGCTTAGGAACGGTCTATGGCTACACCTTC; CDR3: CASSLGTVYGYTF
size: -; D: TRBD2; J: TRBJ2-3; V: TRBV30; DNA: TGTGCCTGGAATACCATGGCGGGGGTGCTTTCCACAGATACGCAGTATTTT; CDR3: CAWNTMAGVLSTDTQYF
size: -; D: TRBD1; J: TRBJ1-3; V: TRBV30; DNA: TGTGCCTGGAACGGCCAGGGGGGTGGAAACACCATATATTTT; CDR3: CAWNGQGGGNTIYF
size: few; D: TRBD1; J: TRBJ1-6; V: TRBV9; DNA: TGTGCCAGCAGCGTAGCCAGGGGGCGAGGTGATAATTCACCCCTCCACTTT; CDR3: CASSVARGRGDNSPLHF
size: -; D: TRBD1; J: TRBJ1-6; V: TRBV29-1; DNA: TGCAGCGTTGTGACAGGGGGCAATTCACCCCTCCACTTT; CDR3: CSVVTGGNSPLHF
size: few; D: -; J: TRBJ2-1; V: TRBV11-3; DNA: TGTGCCAGCAGCTCCGGGATAACTTACAACAATGAGCAGTTCTTC; CDR3: CASSSGITYNNEQFF
size: -; D: TRBD1; J: TRBJ2-1; V: TRBV5-1; DNA: TGCGCCAGCAATCCCCGGACAGGGGCCGGTGAGCAGTTCTTC; CDR3: CASNPRTGAGEQFF
size: few; D: TRBD1; J: TRBJ2-7; V: TRBV27; DNA: TGTGCCAGCAGTTTACTCAGGGGGCGCTTTCTGTACTTC; CDR3: CASSLLRGRFLYF
size: -; D: -; J: TRBJ2-3; V: TRBV19; DNA: TGTGCCAGTAGTATAAGGGGCGCAGATACGCAGTATTTT; CDR3: CASSIRGADTQYF
size: -; D: TRBD2; J: TRBJ2-3; V: TRBV18; DNA: TGTGCCAGTCGCAAAGGGAGCGGGGCCACAGATACGCAGTATTTT; CDR3: CASRKGSGATDTQYF
size: -; D: TRBD1; J: TRBJ2-5; V: TRBV29-1; DNA: TGCAGCGCCCTGACAGGGGGCTTGGAGACCCAGTACTTC; CDR3: CSALTGGLETQYF
size: few; D: -; J: TRBJ1-1; V: TRBV7-5; DNA: TGTGCCAGCAGCTCCAGACAGATGCTTCAGACTGAAGCTTTCTTT; CDR3: CASSSRQMLQTEAFF
size: medium-sized; D: -; J: TRBJ1-1; V: TRBV11-3; DNA: TGTGCCAGCAGCTTAGAACGAGGGCGGAACACTGAAGCTTTCTTT; CDR3: CASSLERGRNTEAFF
size: -; D: -; J: TRBJ1-5; V: TRBV6-8; DNA: TGTGCCAGCAGGACCTCGGGTTATAGCAATCAGCCCCAGCATTTT; CDR3: CASRTSGYSNQPQHF
size: few; D: -; J: TRBJ1-1; V: TRBV28; DNA: TGTGCCAGCAGTTTCCGGCAGCCTCCGGTAGCTTTCTTT; CDR3: CASSFRQPPVAFF
size: -; D: -; J: TRBJ2-2; V: TRBV19; DNA: TGTGCCAGTCAGAACCATCGGATTAACACCGGGGAGCTGTTTTTT; CDR3: CASQNHRINTGELFF
size: -; D: TRBD1; J: TRBJ2-4; V: TRBV6-8; DNA: TGTGCCACCAGTGGGGGAAGTGGACAGGGAGGAAACATTCAGTACTTC; CDR3: CATSGGSGQGGNIQYF
size: -; D: -; J: TRBJ2-5; V: TRBV30; DNA: TGTGCCTGGAGTGTACTAGGGTCAAGGACCCAGTACTTC; CDR3: CAWSVLGSRTQYF
size: -; D: -; J: TRBJ2-6; V: TRBV6-8; DNA: TGTGCCAGCAGTTACGCTGGGGCCAACGTCCTGACTTTC; CDR3: CASSYAGANVLTF
size: -; D: TRBD2; J: TRBJ2-2; V: TRBV11-3; DNA: TGTGCCAGCAGGGTGTTCGGGGGGACGATTACCGGGGAGCTGTTTTTT; CDR3: CASRVFGGTITGELFF
size: few; D: -; J: TRBJ1-3; V: TRBV5-1; DNA: TGCGCCAGCAGCCCGTATTGGCCAGGGAAGAACACCATATATTTT; CDR3: CASSPYWPGKNTIYF
size: -; D: TRBD1; J: TRBJ1-4; V: TRBV28; DNA: TGTGCCAGCAGTTTGAACAGGGGTCTCGTCACAACTACTAATGAAAAACTGTTTTTT; CDR3: CASSLNRGLVTTTNEKLFF
size: -; D: -; J: TRBJ2-7; V: TRBV12-5; DNA: TGTGCCAGCGTCCCAGGGCTGACCTACGAGCAGTACTTC; CDR3: CASVPGLTYEQYF
size: -; D: TRBD1; J: TRBJ2-6; V: TRBV11-3; DNA: TGTGCCAGCAGCTCGGACAGGGTTAAAAGTCAGGTCTCTGGGGCCAACGTCCTGACTTTC; CDR3: CASSSDRVKSQVSGANVLTF
size: few; D: TRBD2; J: TRBJ2-3; V: TRBV15; DNA: TGTGCCACCAGCAGAGATCGTTTGCTAGCGGGGGGATCAGATACGCAGTATTTT; CDR3: CATSRDRLLAGGSDTQYF